This TCR beta chain comes out of a study of identifying expanded T cells in peripheral blood. Findings of the study overall: Over about two and four weeks, about 15 and 19 clones changed, versus approximately 1.1 between replicates.

The CDR3 sequence is 15 residues long. Germline V gives CDR1 MRHNA, CDR2 SNTAGT. V was clipped by 3 bases and J by 6 bases, with 14 bases between them. Remarks on this clone: The antigen is undetermined.

Libraries were prepared by immunoSEQ multiplex PCR; TCRdb keeps only in-frame clonotypes and omits some of them. The sample yields 50,000 to 70,000 clones, over 75% seen once. Sequencing input: blood. The sequence was collected from a person aged 18-70 years in good health. The rearrangement links TRBV6-4 to TRBJ2-2; tentatively, D is TRBD2 (7 bases). This CDR3 reads CASSEGGGASGELFF. The CDR3 DNA reads TGTGCCAGCAGTGAAGGAGGGGGGGCCTCCGGGGAGCTGTTTTTT.